This TCR beta chain is from a study of molecular identifiers for immune sequencing clone quantification. For the study at large: In replicates, RNA taken from about 20,000 or 100,000 naive CD8 cells was divided five ways, and four portions underwent sequencing. Whole-study findings and limits: Sizes of clones that are highly expanded could be underestimated (if identical TCR molecules share a barcode).

Germline V lookup: CDR1 MNHEY, CDR2 SVGAGI. The CDR3 loop spans 15 amino acids. Trimming shortened V by 2 bases and J by 5 bases, and 16 bases separated the two germline ends. This clonotype was seen more than once but under ten times. Its cognate antigen is unknown. Bulk TCR libraries used previously described methods and listed TCR primers. TCRdb ran MiXCR on the PCR reads and lists one entry per CDR3 protein. The sample includes a few hundred thousand distinct CDR3 sequences, 25% of them seen just once. The V and J genes are TRBV6-5 and TRBJ2-7; possibly TRBD2 for D (6 bases). This TCR derives from a human donor in good health. Some libraries in this study had Jurkat cell RNA spiked in. Sequencing was done on a sample of naive CD8+ T cells from blood, with Jurkat cell RNA spiked in. Sample subset: FACS-sorted CD8+CD4-CCR7+CD45RA+ naive T cells. CDR3 region: CASSYTNGGAHEQYF. In DNA, the CDR3 is TGTGCCAGCAGTTACACCAATGGAGGGGCTCACGAGCAGTACTTC.